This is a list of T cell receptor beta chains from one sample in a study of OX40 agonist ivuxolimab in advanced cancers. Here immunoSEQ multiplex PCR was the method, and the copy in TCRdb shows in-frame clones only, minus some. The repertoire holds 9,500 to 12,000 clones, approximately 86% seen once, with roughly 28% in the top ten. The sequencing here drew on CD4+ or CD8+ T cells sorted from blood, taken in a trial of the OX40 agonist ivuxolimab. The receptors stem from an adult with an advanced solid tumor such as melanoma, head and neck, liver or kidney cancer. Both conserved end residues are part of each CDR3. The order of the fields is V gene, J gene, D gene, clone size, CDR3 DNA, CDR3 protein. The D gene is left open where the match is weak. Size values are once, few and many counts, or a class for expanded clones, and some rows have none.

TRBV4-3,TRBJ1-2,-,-,TGCGCCAGCAGCCAAGATCTGGTGGGGTCGGATACGTCCTCCTATGGCTACACCTTC,CASSQDLVGSDTSSYGYTF
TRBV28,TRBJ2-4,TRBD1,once,TGTGCCAGGACTGGAGGAGACAGGGGGAGTGGGGCCAAAAACATTCAGTACTTC,CARTGGDRGSGAKNIQYF
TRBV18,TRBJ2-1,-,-,TGTGCCAGCTCACCACCGGGTTTGCGAGGGGGGCTGGAAGCCTACAATGAGCAGTTCTTC,CASSPPGLRGGLEAYNEQFF
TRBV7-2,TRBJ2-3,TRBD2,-,TGTGCCCGCAGCTTACGGGGGGGGGCGGGGGATACGCAGTATTTT,CARSLRGGAGDTQYF
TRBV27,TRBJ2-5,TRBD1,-,TGTGCCAGCAGTTTTTTCTACAGGGGGGAGACCCAGTACTTC,CASSFFYRGETQYF
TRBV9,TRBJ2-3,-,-,TGTGCCAGCAGCCCAACTGGGACTGGGGGGCTTCTTGGAGATACGCAGTATTTT,CASSPTGTGGLLGDTQYF
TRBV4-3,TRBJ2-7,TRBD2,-,TGCGCCAGCAGCCAAGCGGGGGGGTGGGAGCAGTACTTC,CASSQAGGWEQYF
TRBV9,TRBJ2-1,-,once,TGTGCCAGCAGCACCCAGGGTAGTGAGCAGTTCTTC,CASSTQGSEQFF
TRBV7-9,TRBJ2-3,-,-,TGTGCCAGCAGCTTACCGGGACCTAGCACAGATACGCAGTATTTT,CASSLPGPSTDTQYF
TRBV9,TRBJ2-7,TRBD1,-,TGTGCCAGCAGCCCCGGGACAGCCCCCTACGAGCAGTACTTC,CASSPGTAPYEQYF
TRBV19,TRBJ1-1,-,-,TGTGCCAGTAGCGAAACAGGGATACCTGAAGCTTTCTTT,CASSETGIPEAFF
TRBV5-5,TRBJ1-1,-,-,TGTGCCAGCAGCTTGGCCGTACGGGCCCTGAACACTGAAGCTTTCTTT,CASSLAVRALNTEAFF
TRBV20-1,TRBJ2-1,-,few,TGCAGTGTACACGGGAATGAGCAGTTCTTC,CSVHGNEQFF
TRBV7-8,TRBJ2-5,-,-,TGTGCCAGCAGCTTGACCGGGGGTGAGACCCAGTACTTC,CASSLTGGETQYF
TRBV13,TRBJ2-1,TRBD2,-,TGTGCCAGCAGCTTAGGGAGCGGGGGGGAATATAAATACAATGAGCAGTTCTTC,CASSLGSGGEYKYNEQFF
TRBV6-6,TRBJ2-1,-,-,TGTGCCAGCAGTACCGACCTCTACAATGAGCAGTTCTTC,CASSTDLYNEQFF
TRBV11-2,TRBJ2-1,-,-,TGTGCCAGCAGCTTAGCAGGGGTTGAGCAGTTCTTC,CASSLAGVEQFF
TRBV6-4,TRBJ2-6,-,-,TGTGCCAGCAGTATCTTGGACTCACGACAAAGTCGGGCCAACGTCCTGACTTTC,CASSILDSRQSRANVLTF
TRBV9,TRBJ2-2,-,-,TGTGCCAGCAGCGTAGCAGGTCCAACCGGGGAGCTGTTTTTT,CASSVAGPTGELFF
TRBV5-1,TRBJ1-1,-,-,TGCGCCAGCAGCTCTCAACAAGCGTCAGGGAATACTGAAGCTTTCTTT,CASSSQQASGNTEAFF
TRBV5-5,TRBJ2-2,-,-,TGTGCCAGCAGCTCCTCCCCCAGGGCGAACACCGGGGAGCTGTTTTTT,CASSSSPRANTGELFF
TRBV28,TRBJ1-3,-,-,TGTGCCAGCAGTTTACCCATCAGTGGAAACACCATATATTTT,CASSLPISGNTIYF
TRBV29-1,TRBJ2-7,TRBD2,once,TGCAGCGTTCTAAGCGGGAGAGGAGGCTACGAGCAGTACTTC,CSVLSGRGGYEQYF
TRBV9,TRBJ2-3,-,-,TGTGCCAGCAGCGGTGGCACAGATACGCAGTATTTT,CASSGGTDTQYF
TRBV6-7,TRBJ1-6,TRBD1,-,TGTGCCAGCGCAGGGGGCAGCAATTCACCCCTCCACTTT,CASAGGSNSPLHF
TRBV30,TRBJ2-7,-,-,TGTGCCTGGAAACCCCCGGGGGACTACGAGCAGTACTTC,CAWKPPGDYEQYF
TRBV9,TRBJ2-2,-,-,TGTGCCAGCAGCGACCCAAGAGTTGGGAACACCGGGGAGCTGTTTTTT,CASSDPRVGNTGELFF
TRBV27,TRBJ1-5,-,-,TGTGCCAGCAGTTTGTCAGGGAGTAGCAATCAGCCCCAGCATTTT,CASSLSGSSNQPQHF
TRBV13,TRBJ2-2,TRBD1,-,TGTGCCAGCAGCTTAGGACAGGGGGCCGGGGAGCTGTTTTTT,CASSLGQGAGELFF
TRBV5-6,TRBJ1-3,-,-,TGTGCCAGCAGCTTGGGGAGCGCCTGGATTGGAAACACCATATATTTT,CASSLGSAWIGNTIYF
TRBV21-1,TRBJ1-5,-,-,TGTGCCAGCAGCGATGAGGGCCAGCCCCAGCATTTT,CASSDEGQPQHF
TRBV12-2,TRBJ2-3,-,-,TGTGCAAGTCGCTTAAGTAGTTCCAGGGGGCTGAATACGCAGTATTTT,CASRLSSSRGLNTQYF
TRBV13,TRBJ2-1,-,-,TGTGCCAGCAGCTTACAGGGAGATGAGCAGTTCTTC,CASSLQGDEQFF
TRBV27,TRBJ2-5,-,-,TGTGCCAGCAGTTTTCGCACAGAAGAGACCCAGTACTTC,CASSFRTEETQYF
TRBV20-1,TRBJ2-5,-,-,TGCAGTGCCGAGAGGGAGACCCAGTACTTC,CSAERETQYF
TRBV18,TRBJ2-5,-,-,TGTGCCAGCTCACCGAACCAAGAGACCCAGTACTTC,CASSPNQETQYF
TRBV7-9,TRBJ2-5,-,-,TGTGCCAGCAGCTCTAATCAGGATCCCCAAGAGACCCAGTACTTC,CASSSNQDPQETQYF
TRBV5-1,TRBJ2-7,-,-,TGCGCCAGCAGCTTGAAGGTTTCCTACGAGCAGTACTTC,CASSLKVSYEQYF
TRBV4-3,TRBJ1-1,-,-,TGCGCCAGCAGCCAATATTGGAAGGGAATAATGCGGGACACTGAAGCTTTCTTT,CASSQYWKGIMRDTEAFF
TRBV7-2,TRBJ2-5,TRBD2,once,TGTGCCAGCAGCTTAGTAGCGGGGGGGGAGACCCAGTACTTC,CASSLVAGGETQYF
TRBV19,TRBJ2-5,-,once,TGTGCCAGTAGTCTAGGAACAGGGTTTGGAGAGACCCAGTACTTC,CASSLGTGFGETQYF
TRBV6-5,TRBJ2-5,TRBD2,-,TGTGCCACAGGACTAGCGGGGGTAGAGACCCAGTACTTC,CATGLAGVETQYF
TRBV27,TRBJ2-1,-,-,TGTGCCAGCAGTTTATACCCGGGAAGCTCCTACAATGAGCAGTTCTTC,CASSLYPGSSYNEQFF
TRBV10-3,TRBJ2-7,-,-,TGTGCCGTTTCAGGGGTAAGGGGCTACGAGCAGTACTTC,CAVSGVRGYEQYF
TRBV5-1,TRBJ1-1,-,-,TGCGCCAGCAGCTTGTATCCAGGGCCGAACACTGAAGCTTTCTTT,CASSLYPGPNTEAFF
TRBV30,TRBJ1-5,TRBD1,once,TGTGCCTGGAGTGTGCAGGGGGCGGGGGGGCAGCCCCAGCATTTT,CAWSVQGAGGQPQHF
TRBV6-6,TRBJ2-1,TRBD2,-,TGTGCCAGCAGCTCTACTAGCGGGGGGGCGAATGAGCAGTTCTTC,CASSSTSGGANEQFF
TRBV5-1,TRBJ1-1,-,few,TGCGCCAGCAGCTTGACGTGGGGGGACACTGAAGCTTTCTTT,CASSLTWGDTEAFF
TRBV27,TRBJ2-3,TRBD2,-,TGTGCCAGCAGTCCTACTAGCGGGGGGGCATCAGATACGCAGTATTTT,CASSPTSGGASDTQYF
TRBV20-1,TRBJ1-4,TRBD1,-,TGCAGTTCCCAGGGGGGCAGGGAACTGTTTTTT,CSSQGGRELFF
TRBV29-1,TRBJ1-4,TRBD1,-,TGCAGCGTGGGAAACGGGACAGGTCTTGAAAAACTGTTTTTT,CSVGNGTGLEKLFF
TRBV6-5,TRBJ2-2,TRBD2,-,TGTGCCAGCAGTTACACTTCGGGAGGGAAGCTGTTTTTT,CASSYTSGGKLFF
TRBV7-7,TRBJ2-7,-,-,TGTGCCAGCAGCCAGGGGACTCCCTACGAGCAGTACTTC,CASSQGTPYEQYF
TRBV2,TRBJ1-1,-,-,TGTGCCAGCAGTTTGAGCAGGGTCACTGAAGCTTTCTTT,CASSLSRVTEAFF